Given below is one TCR beta chain in context. Which antigen it targets is not known. It has no much larger one-base neighbor in the sample; base qualities were not kept. The source of the sample is a study of control samples from healthy donors and cancer patients (dated by TCRdb to the early 2020s). The germline V gene (reference sequence) provides CDR1 LGHDT and CDR2 YNNKEL. Deletion took 3 bases off V and 4 bases off J, with a span of 10 bases between the germline ends. The CDR3 sequence holds 14 residues, the cysteine and phenylalanine included. The CDR3 DNA has 42 bases and is translated from base 1. Library preparation employed the immunoSEQ multiplex PCR assay. Sourced from immuneACCESS, this table was stored by TCRdb with only in-frame sequences that have V and J called. A share of the clones is absent; for the studies checked, an unresolved V gene accounts for under half, and the remainder has no known explanation. This sample holds approximately 170,000 clones; around 87% were observed only once. The ten largest clones add up to more than 1.3% of the sample.

The sample was blood. This clonotype was obtained from a woman between 50 and 59 years old in good health. In this chain, TRBV3-1 (or the pseudogene TRBV3-2) is recombined with TRBJ2-1; possibly the D gene is TRBD1, per 6 matching bases. The bases read TGTGCCAGCAGCCAGAGGGGGACGTACAATGAGCAGTTCTTC. Its translation is CASSQRGTYNEQFF.